Below, 5 T cell receptor beta chains from the same sample are listed, as sequenced in a study of CD8+CD57+ T cells in acquired aplastic anemia. Profiling that covered TCR beta VDJ and CDR3 relied on genomic DNA as its template. A single record per CDR3 protein comes from TCRdb applying MiXCR to the reads. The data contain about 190,000 distinct CDR3 sequences, roughly half of them singletons. Sequenced sample: sorted CD4+, CD8+, or CD8+CD57+ T cells (not recorded which) from PBMCs. Every receptor here comes from a human donor in good health, serving as a control.

As regards this clonotype: The conserved closing phenylalanine or tryptophan is absent in this CDR3, likely reflecting a read error. V is TRBV12-3 or TRBV12-4 and J is TRBJ2-6; D is undetermined. V was cut by 2 bases and J by 0 bases, with 8 bases left in between. The CDR3 is 16 amino acids. The CDR3 protein is CASSLYKDSGANVLTP. In nucleotides, the CDR3 is TGTGCCAGCAGTTTATATAAAGACTCTGGGGCCAACGTCCTGACTCCA.

This chain links TRBV7-2 with TRBJ2-5, with a tentative D call TRBD1 (5 bases). Germline CDR1 reads SGHTA; CDR2 reads FQGNSA. The V and J ends lost 4 bases and 7 bases respectively, with 13 bases between them. This CDR3 is built from 13 residues. For the CDR3, the DNA is TGTGCCAGCAGCTCCGAGCAGGGCGGGACCCAGTACTTC. Translated: CASSSEQGGTQYF.

This clonotype was counted at least ten times. J is TRBJ2-3 and V is TRBV11-2, with 9 bases lining up with TRBD2. Losses at the gene ends were 3 bases for V and 4 bases for J; bases not matched to a gene: 2. This CDR3 comprises 14 residues. CDR1 is SGHAT and CDR2 is FQNNGV in the germline V gene. As DNA, the CDR3 is TGTGCCAGCAGCTTTCTAGCGGGGCCAGATACGCAGTATTTT. It translates to CASSFLAGPDTQYF. The variable domain in full, with the rest retrieved from reference TRBV11-2 and TRBJ2-3, is EAGVAQSPRYKIIEKRQSVAFWCNPISGHATLYWYQQILGQGPKLLIQFQNNGVVDDSQLPKDRFSAERLKGVDSTLKIQPAKLEDSAVYLCASSFLAGPDTQYFGPGTRLTVL.

This clonotype was seen a single time. This chain links TRBV28 with TRBJ1-2, with D possibly matching TRBD1 (5 bases). The CDR3 length is 12 residues. Per germline, CDR1 MDHEN and CDR2 SYDVKM. V was pared by 8 bases and J by 3 bases, with 10 bases between. The CDR3 loop reads CASPWGDYGYTF. The CDR3 DNA is TGTGCCAGCCCCTGGGGCGACTATGGCTACACCTTC.

The chain combines TRBV19 with TRBJ1-2, with D perhaps matching TRBD1 (5 bases). This CDR3 is built from 15 residues. Between the trimmed V and J ends, which lost 6 bases and 4 bases, there was a span of 18 bases. The V gene's germline CDR1 is LNHDA and CDR2 SQIVND (reference sequence). CDR3 protein: CASSEAGRGGYGYTF. CDR3 DNA sequence: TGTGCCAGTAGCGAAGCAGGGAGGGGCGGCTATGGCTACACCTTC.